Listed below are T cell receptor beta chains from one sample, sequenced in a study of T cells in Graves' hyperthyroidism and ophthalmopathy. TCRdb redid the calling of the multiplex PCR reads with MiXCR, one entry per CDR3 protein. The profile shows approximately 300,000 distinct CDR3 sequences, approximately 17% of them singletons. Sequenced sample: blood. The receptors were gathered from a woman aged 60-75 years with Graves' ophthalmopathy. Both conserved end residues are part of each CDR3. A D gene is named only where the DNA matches it firmly. The size field is filled for only some rows; it gives once, few, many or a size class.

14,-,TRBJ1-2,TRBV9,few,CASSDEEDNYGYTF,TGTGCCAGCAGCGATGAGGAAGATAACTATGGCTACACCTTC
15,-,TRBJ2-1,TRBV9,many,CASSVVGGRNNEQFF,TGTGCCAGCAGCGTAGTTGGAGGAAGGAACAATGAGCAGTTCTTC
16,-,TRBJ2-3,TRBV7-3,many,CASSSTGLGYRDTQYF,TGTGCCAGCAGCTCCACAGGGTTAGGTTATAGAGATACGCAGTATTTT
12,-,TRBJ2-3,TRBV2,many,CASRQGGDTQYF,TGTGCCAGCAGGCAGGGGGGAGATACGCAGTATTTT
13,-,TRBJ1-6,TRBV30,few,CAWSVLGNSPLHF,TGTGCCTGGAGTGTACTGGGGAATTCACCCCTCCACTTT
15,-,TRBJ1-2,TRBV4-3,-,CASSLSWEANYGYTF,TGCGCCAGCAGCTTGTCCTGGGAAGCTAACTATGGCTACACCTTC
11,-,TRBJ1-2,TRBV11-2,many,CASSLTYGYTF,TGTGCCAGCAGCTTAACATACGGCTACACCTTC
13,TRBD1,TRBJ1-1,TRBV7-9,-,CARGGDLNTEAFF,TGTGCCAGAGGGGGCGACTTGAACACTGAAGCTTTCTTT
16,TRBD1,TRBJ2-7,TRBV28,many,CASSLPGTGGLNEQYF,TGTGCCAGCAGTTTACCAGGGACAGGGGGCCTCAACGAGCAGTACTTC
12,-,TRBJ2-7,TRBV6-1,many,CASTDETYEQYF,TGTGCCAGCACTGACGAAACCTACGAGCAGTACTTC
14,-,TRBJ1-4,TRBV5-1,many,CASSRGRAGEKLFF,TGCGCCAGCAGCCGGGGCCGGGCGGGTGAAAAACTGTTTTTT
17,TRBD1,TRBJ1-5,TRBV24-1,-,CAIYRGRLSIGDQPQHF,TGTGCCATCTACAGGGGGCGCCTCTCAATTGGAGATCAGCCCCAGCATTTT
15,TRBD2,TRBJ2-7,TRBV12-3/TRBV12-4,-,CASSSSGSGTYEQYF,TGTGCCAGCAGTTCTAGCGGGAGCGGTACCTACGAGCAGTACTTC
13,-,TRBJ1-1,TRBV15,-,CATSRAGASEAFF,TGTGCCACCAGCAGAGCAGGGGCGAGTGAAGCTTTCTTT
18,TRBD1,TRBJ2-1,TRBV20-1,few,CSATKKDRAERFYNEQFF,TGCAGTGCCACAAAAAAAGACAGGGCCGAGCGGTTCTACAATGAGCAGTTCTTC
13,-,TRBJ2-7,TRBV7-2,many,CASSLGGKGEQYF,TGTGCCAGCAGCTTAGGGGGTAAGGGCGAGCAGTACTTC
14,-,TRBJ1-4,TRBV18,many,CASSGPPVGEKLFF,TGTGCCAGCTCGGGACCCCCGGTCGGTGAAAAACTGTTTTTT
14,-,TRBJ1-1,TRBV6-1,-,CASSAGTWNSEAFF,TGTGCCAGCAGTGCCGGGACATGGAACAGTGAAGCTTTCTTT
19,TRBD2,TRBJ2-3,TRBV27,-,CASSLLRTSGTLGTDTQYF,TGTGCCAGCAGTTTATTGAGGACTAGCGGGACTCTTGGCACAGATACGCAGTATTTT
18,TRBD2,TRBJ2-1,TRBV20-1,once,CSASFPSPSAGGTPEQFF,TGCAGTGCTAGTTTCCCGTCCCCTAGTGCGGGAGGCACCCCTGAGCAGTTCTTC
16,-,TRBJ2-2,TRBV2,-,CASSGSGGGAAGELFF,TGTGCCAGCAGTGGCTCAGGTGGGGGGGCAGCCGGGGAGCTGTTTTTT
15,-,TRBJ1-2,TRBV5-1,many,CASSLELATNYGYTF,TGCGCCAGCAGCTTGGAGTTAGCTACTAACTATGGCTACACCTTC
14,TRBD2,TRBJ2-5,TRBV10-2,many,CATQLAGYQETQYF,TGCGCCACACAACTAGCGGGGTACCAAGAGACCCAGTACTTC
16,-,TRBJ2-1,TRBV4-2,few,CASSLYLGESYNEQFF,TGTGCCAGCAGCCTATACCTGGGGGAATCCTACAATGAGCAGTTCTTC
13,TRBD2,TRBJ2-1,TRBV20-1,many,CSAPRGGANEQFF,TGCAGTGCGCCCCGCGGGGGGGCGAATGAGCAGTTCTTC
15,-,TRBJ2-6,TRBV18,few,CASSPSQDGANVLTF,TGTGCCAGCTCACCATCGCAGGATGGGGCCAACGTCCTGACTTTC
15,TRBD2,TRBJ2-7,TRBV28,many,CASSFLSSGIYEQYF,TGTGCCAGCAGTTTTTTGTCTAGCGGGATCTACGAGCAGTACTTC
13,-,TRBJ1-5,TRBV27,-,CASSVSLNQPQHF,TGTGCCAGCAGCGTATCTCTCAATCAGCCCCAGCATTTT
16,-,TRBJ1-4,TRBV12-3/TRBV12-4,few,CASSPRWGGTNEKLFF,TGTGCCAGCAGCCCCCGGTGGGGGGGGACTAATGAAAAACTGTTTTTT
20,TRBD2,TRBJ2-1,TRBV7-2,-,CASSKHGTSGGVQSYNEQFF,TGTGCCAGCAGCAAGCACGGGACTAGCGGGGGGGTCCAGTCCTACAATGAGCAGTTCTTC
17,-,TRBJ2-1,TRBV27,many,CASSFFEGGVRYNEQFF,TGTGCCAGCAGTTTCTTCGAAGGGGGGGTACGATACAATGAGCAGTTCTTC
15,-,TRBJ2-1,TRBV5-5,many,CASSPTGSSYNEQFF,TGTGCCAGCAGCCCTACAGGGAGCTCCTACAATGAGCAGTTCTTC
13,-,TRBJ2-5,TRBV20-1,few,CSALYPGQETQYF,TGCAGTGCCTTATACCCGGGGCAAGAGACCCAGTACTTC
15,TRBD1,TRBJ2-3,TRBV5-6,many,CASSLGTGDTDTQYF,TGTGCCAGCAGCTTGGGGACAGGGGATACAGATACGCAGTATTTT
16,-,TRBJ1-5,TRBV19,-,CASSMEGTYSNQPQHF,TGTGCCAGTAGTATGGAGGGAACATATAGCAATCAGCCCCAGCATTTT
14,TRBD1,TRBJ1-4,TRBV7-2,many,CASSLPGTGKKLFF,TGTGCCAGCAGCTTACCCGGGACAGGGAAAAAACTGTTTTTT
15,TRBD1,TRBJ1-1,TRBV19,many,CATDRTGNLNTEAFF,TGTGCCACTGATCGGACAGGCAACCTGAACACTGAAGCTTTCTTT
18,TRBD1,TRBJ2-1,TRBV10-3,-,CAISGPPTRGQATNEQFF,TGTGCCATCAGTGGACCGCCCACCAGGGGACAGGCCACTAATGAGCAGTTCTTC
16,TRBD1,TRBJ2-4,TRBV19,-,CASSRQTGGTKNIQYF,TGTGCCAGTAGTAGACAAACAGGGGGCACCAAAAACATTCAGTACTTC
14,-,TRBJ2-7,TRBV5-1,many,CASSLEQDSYEQYF,TGCGCCAGCAGCTTGGAACAGGACTCCTACGAGCAGTACTTC
14,TRBD1,TRBJ1-5,TRBV11-2,few,CASKKTGSNQPQHF,TGTGCCAGCAAGAAGACAGGGAGCAATCAGCCCCAGCATTTT
14,TRBD2,TRBJ2-3,TRBV15,few,CATSREGTPDTQYF,TGTGCCACCAGCCGGGAGGGAACTCCAGATACGCAGTATTTT
16,TRBD1,TRBJ1-2,TRBV2,many,CASIGDRGVPRYGYTF,TGTGCCAGCATAGGGGACAGGGGTGTACCACGGTATGGCTACACCTTC
19,TRBD2,TRBJ2-1,TRBV3-1,many,CASSLPTPGLAGVTNEQFF,TGTGCCAGCAGCTTACCAACCCCGGGACTAGCGGGAGTTACCAATGAGCAGTTCTTC
15,-,TRBJ1-1,TRBV9,many,CASSVVGGMNTEAFF,TGTGCCAGCAGCGTAGTGGGCGGCATGAACACTGAAGCTTTCTTT
15,TRBD1,TRBJ2-3,TRBV12-3/TRBV12-4,many,CASSQDRVWTDTQYF,TGTGCCAGCAGTCAAGACAGGGTTTGGACAGATACGCAGTATTTT
16,-,TRBJ2-1,TRBV4-1,-,CASSQAGTAGTLWQFF,TGCGCCAGCAGCCAAGCAGGGACAGCGGGGACCTTGTGGCAGTTCTTC
12,TRBD1,TRBJ2-1,TRBV5-1,few,CASSYDRDEQFF,TGCGCCAGCAGCTACGACAGGGATGAGCAGTTCTTC
15,TRBD1,TRBJ2-7,TRBV27,many,CASSFIGQGGYEQYF,TGTGCCAGCAGTTTCATTGGACAGGGAGGTTACGAGCAGTACTTC
15,TRBD1,TRBJ2-7,TRBV19,-,CASSMGTGRSYEQYF,TGTGCCAGTAGTATGGGGACAGGGCGGTCCTACGAGCAGTACTTC
15,-,TRBJ2-7,TRBV15,many,CATSRGSQVLYEQYF,TGTGCCACCAGCAGAGGTTCACAGGTACTCTACGAGCAGTACTTC
15,-,TRBJ1-5,TRBV3-1,many,CASSQFASADQPQHF,TGTGCCAGCAGCCAATTTGCTAGCGCGGATCAGCCCCAGCATTTT
14,-,TRBJ1-2,TRBV7-8,many,CASSLDRALYGYTF,TGTGCCAGCAGCTTAGACAGGGCGCTTTATGGCTACACCTTC
15,TRBD2,TRBJ2-1,TRBV20-1,few,CSALPGTSGPPAQFF,TGCAGTGCTCTCCCCGGGACTAGCGGGCCCCCGGCGCAGTTCTTC
13,-,TRBJ1-1,TRBV18,many,CASSPGGPGKAFF,TGTGCCAGCTCACCAGGGGGACCTGGGAAAGCTTTCTTT
13,-,TRBJ1-1,TRBV20-1,-,CSARRQMNTEAFF,TGCAGTGCTAGGAGACAGATGAACACTGAAGCTTTCTTT
13,-,TRBJ2-7,TRBV5-8,many,CASSSEYSYEQYF,TGTGCCAGCAGCTCCGAGTACTCCTACGAGCAGTACTTC
17,TRBD2,TRBJ2-1,TRBV12-3/TRBV12-4,many,CASRGLAGGLSYNEQFF,TGTGCCAGCAGGGGACTAGCGGGGGGGTTGTCCTACAATGAGCAGTTCTTC
12,-,TRBJ1-2,TRBV12-3/TRBV12-4,many,CASSRENYGYTF,TGTGCCAGCAGTAGGGAAAACTATGGCTACACCTTC
13,TRBD1,TRBJ1-2,TRBV2,-,CASSGQGWEGYTF,TGTGCCAGCAGTGGACAGGGATGGGAAGGCTACACCTTC